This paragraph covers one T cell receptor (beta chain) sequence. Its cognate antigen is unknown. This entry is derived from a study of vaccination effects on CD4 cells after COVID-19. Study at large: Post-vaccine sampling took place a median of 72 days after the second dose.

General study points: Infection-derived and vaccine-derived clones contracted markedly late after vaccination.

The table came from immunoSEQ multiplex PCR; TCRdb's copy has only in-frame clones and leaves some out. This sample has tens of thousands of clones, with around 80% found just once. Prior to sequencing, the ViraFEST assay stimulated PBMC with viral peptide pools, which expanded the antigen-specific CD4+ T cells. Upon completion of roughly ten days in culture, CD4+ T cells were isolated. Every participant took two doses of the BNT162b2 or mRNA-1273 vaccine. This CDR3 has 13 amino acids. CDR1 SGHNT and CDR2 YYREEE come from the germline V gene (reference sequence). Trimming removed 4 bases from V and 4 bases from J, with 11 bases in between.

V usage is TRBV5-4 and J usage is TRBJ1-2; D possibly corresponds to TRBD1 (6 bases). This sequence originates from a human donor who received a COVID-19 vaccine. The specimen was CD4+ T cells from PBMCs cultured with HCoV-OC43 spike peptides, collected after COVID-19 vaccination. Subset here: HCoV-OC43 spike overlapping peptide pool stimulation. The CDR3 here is CASSLTDSYGYTF. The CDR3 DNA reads TGTGCCAGCAGCCTGACGGACAGCTATGGCTACACCTTC. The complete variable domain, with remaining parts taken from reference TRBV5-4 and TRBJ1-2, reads ETGVTQSPTHLIKTRGQQVTLRCSSQSGHNTVSWYQQALGQGPQFIFQYYREEENGRGNFPPRFSGLQFPNYSSELNVNALELDDSALYLCASSLTDSYGYTFGSGTRLTVV.